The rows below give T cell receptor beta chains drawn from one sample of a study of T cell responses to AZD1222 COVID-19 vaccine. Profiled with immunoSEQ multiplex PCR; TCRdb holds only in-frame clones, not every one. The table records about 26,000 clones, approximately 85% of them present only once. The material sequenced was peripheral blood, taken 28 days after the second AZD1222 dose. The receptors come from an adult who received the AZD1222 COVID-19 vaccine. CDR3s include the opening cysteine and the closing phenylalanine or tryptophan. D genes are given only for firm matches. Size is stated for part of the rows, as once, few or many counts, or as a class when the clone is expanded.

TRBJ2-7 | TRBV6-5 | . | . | CASSFDRTRSYEQYF | TGTGCCAGCAGTTTCGACAGGACCCGATCCTACGAGCAGTACTTC
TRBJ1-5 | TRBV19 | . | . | CASRKDTGTRLNQPQHF | TGTGCCAGTAGGAAAGATACCGGGACCAGACTCAATCAGCCCCAGCATTTT
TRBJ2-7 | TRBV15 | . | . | CATSRDRPGEQYF | TGTGCCACCAGCAGAGATCGGCCCGGCGAGCAGTACTTC
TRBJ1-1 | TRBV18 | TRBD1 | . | CASSPGDRGQGTEAFF | TGTGCCAGCTCACCCGGGGACAGGGGGCAGGGCACTGAAGCTTTCTTT
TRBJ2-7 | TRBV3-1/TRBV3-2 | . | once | CASSQGQVISYEQYF | TGTGCCAGCAGCCAAGGACAGGTAATCTCCTACGAGCAGTACTTC
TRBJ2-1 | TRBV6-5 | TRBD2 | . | CASQLGLDYNEQFF | TGTGCCAGTCAGCTAGGACTAGACTACAATGAGCAGTTCTTC
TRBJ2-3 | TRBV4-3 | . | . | CASSQDRGGTDTQYF | TGCGCCAGCAGCCAAGATAGAGGGGGCACAGATACGCAGTATTTT
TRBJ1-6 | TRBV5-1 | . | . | CASSLRDGPAPLHF | TGCGCCAGCAGCCTACGGGACGGCCCGGCGCCCCTCCACTTT
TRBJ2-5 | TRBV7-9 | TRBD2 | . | CASSLVGTSGETQYF | TGTGCCAGCAGCTTAGTAGGGACTAGCGGTGAGACCCAGTACTTC
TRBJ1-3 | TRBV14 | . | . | CASSQGSFGNTIYF | TGTGCCAGCAGCCAGGGTTCCTTCGGAAACACCATATATTTT
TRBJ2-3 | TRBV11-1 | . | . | CASSLAGADTQYF | TGTGCCAGCAGCTTGGCAGGGGCGGATACGCAGTATTTT
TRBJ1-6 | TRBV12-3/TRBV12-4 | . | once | CASSLAQGSPLHF | TGTGCCAGCAGTTTAGCGCAGGGTTCACCCCTCCACTTT
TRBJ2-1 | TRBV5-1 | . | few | CASSLSDQYNEQFF | TGCGCCAGCAGCTTGTCAGACCAGTACAATGAGCAGTTCTTC
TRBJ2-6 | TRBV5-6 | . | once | CASSSHSSGANVLTF | TGTGCCAGCAGCTCGCACAGCTCTGGGGCCAACGTCCTGACTTTC
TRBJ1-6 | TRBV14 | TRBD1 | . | CASSVRGLGSPLHF | TGTGCCAGCAGCGTCAGGGGGCTGGGTTCACCCCTCCACTTT
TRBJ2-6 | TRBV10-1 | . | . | CASSPGSGSGANVLTF | TGCGCCAGCAGCCCGGGCTCCGGCTCTGGGGCCAACGTCCTGACTTTC
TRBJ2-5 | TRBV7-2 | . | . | CASNPPPSEPQYF | TGTGCCAGCAACCCCCCCCCTAGCGAGCCCCAGTACTTC
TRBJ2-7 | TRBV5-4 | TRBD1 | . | CASSLEGQVKGGQYF | TGTGCCAGCAGCTTGGAGGGACAGGTGAAAGGAGGGCAGTACTTC
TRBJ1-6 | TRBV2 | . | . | CASSPSGSLQSPLHF | TGTGCCAGCAGTCCCTCCGGGAGCCTACAGTCACCCCTCCACTTT
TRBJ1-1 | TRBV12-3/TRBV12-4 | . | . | CASSLSGEAFF | TGTGCCAGCAGTTTAAGCGGAGAAGCTTTCTTT
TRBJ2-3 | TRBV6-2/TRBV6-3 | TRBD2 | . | CASSYLSGGNTDTQYF | TGTGCCAGCAGTTACCTGAGCGGGGGTAATACAGATACGCAGTATTTT
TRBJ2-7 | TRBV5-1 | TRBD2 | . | CASSLVASGANYEQYF | TGCGCCAGCAGCTTGGTGGCTAGCGGGGCCAACTACGAGCAGTACTTC